This TCR beta chain was identified during a study of PD-1 blockade in classical Hodgkin lymphoma. Each patient experienced a relapse that followed autologous stem cell transplantation, and brentuximab vedotin exposure varied. This clone has only a few counts. The antigen is undetermined. The repertoire was sequenced with immunoSEQ multiplex PCR; TCRdb's copy has only in-frame clones and lacks some. The sample lists about 35,000 clones; over 65% were seen once. The CDR3 extends over 12 amino acids. The V end was cut by 2 bases, the J end by 10 bases, with 9 bases between. CDR1 and CDR2 from the germline V gene are ENHRY and SYGVKD. Study conclusions and caveats: When nivolumab was started under 1 year after ASCT, patients were excluded. CD4+ TCR diversity, unlike CD8+, climbed significantly by C4D1. Partial responders and progressors had significantly lower baseline TCR diversity. At baseline, newly diagnosed patients reportedly showed less TCR diversity than healthy donors.

The chain has TRBV10-3 and TRBJ2-1; possible D gene TRBD2, 6 bases. Sequenced material: peripheral blood mononuclear cells (PBMCs), taken before the second cycle of nivolumab. The TCR originated in a human donor with classical Hodgkin lymphoma. The CDR3 nucleotides read TGTGCCATCAGTGAGGGGAGCGGGGAGCAGTTCTTC. Its protein is CAISEGSGEQFF.